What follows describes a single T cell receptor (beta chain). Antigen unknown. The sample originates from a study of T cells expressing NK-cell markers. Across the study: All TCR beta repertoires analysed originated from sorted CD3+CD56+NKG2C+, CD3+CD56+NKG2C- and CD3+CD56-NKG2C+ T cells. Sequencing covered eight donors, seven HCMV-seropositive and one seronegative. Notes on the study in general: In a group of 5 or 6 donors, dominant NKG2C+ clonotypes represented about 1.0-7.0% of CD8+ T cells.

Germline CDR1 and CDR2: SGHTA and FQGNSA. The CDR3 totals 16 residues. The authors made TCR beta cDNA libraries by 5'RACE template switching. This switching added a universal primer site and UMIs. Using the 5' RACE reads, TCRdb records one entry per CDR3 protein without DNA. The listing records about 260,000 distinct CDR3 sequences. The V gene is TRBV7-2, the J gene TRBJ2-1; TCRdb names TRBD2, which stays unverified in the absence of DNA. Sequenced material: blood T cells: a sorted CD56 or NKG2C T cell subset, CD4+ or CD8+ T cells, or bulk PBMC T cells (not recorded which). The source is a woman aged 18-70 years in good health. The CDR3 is CASSLASGRSYNEQFF.